A selection of T cell receptor beta chains follows, all from one sample in a study of T cell repertoires in cytomegalovirus infection. TCRdb independently ran MiXCR on the reads; one entry per CDR3 protein. The repertoire holds roughly 630,000 distinct CDR3 sequences, with 20% to 25% as singletons. The sequencing sample was made of CD8+ T cells from PBMCs. The source of these receptors is a human donor in good health (CMV status not recorded). Some clones in this sample may be carry-over from other donors' samples. Each CDR3 is given with its conserved first and last residue. A D gene is named only where the DNA matches it firmly. Clone size appears in some rows only: once, few, many, or a class for an expanded clone.

>TRBJ2-1|NA|TRBD2|TRBV6-5
CASRGLHYNEQFF
TGTGCCAGCCGGGGACTACACTACAATGAGCAGTTCTTC
>TRBJ2-4|NA|TRBD2|TRBV6-8
CVSSYGGAKNIQYF
TGTGTCAGCAGTTACGGGGGGGCCAAAAACATTCAGTACTTC
>TRBJ2-3|NA|NA|TRBV5-1
CASSFRWATDTQYF
TGCGCCAGCAGCTTCAGGTGGGCCACAGATACGCAGTATTTT
>TRBJ2-1|many|NA|TRBV5-6
CASSLLDIYNEQFF
TGTGCCAGCAGCTTGTTGGACATCTACAATGAGCAGTTCTTC
>TRBJ2-3|many|TRBD1|TRBV7-2
CASSLFGTGLTDTQYF
TGTGCCAGCAGCTTATTCGGGACAGGTCTCACAGATACGCAGTATTTT
>TRBJ2-3|NA|NA|TRBV12-3/TRBV12-4
CASRLGEGYNTQYF
TGTGCCAGTCGCCTAGGAGAGGGGTACAATACGCAGTATTTT
>TRBJ1-2|few|NA|TRBV7-6
CASSLAIGDNYGYTF
TGTGCCAGCAGCTTAGCGATAGGGGACAACTATGGCTACACCTTC
>TRBJ2-7|NA|NA|TRBV29-1
CCVGGSTIYEQYF
TGCTGCGTTGGCGGGTCTACGATCTACGAGCAGTACTTC
>TRBJ2-3|NA|NA|TRBV3-1
CASRPAGTTFTDTQYF
TGTGCCAGCAGGCCCGCCGGGACAACGTTCACAGATACGCAGTATTTT
>TRBJ2-7|few|NA|TRBV20-1
CSARVRGERPYEQYF
TGCAGTGCTAGGGTCAGGGGCGAAAGGCCCTACGAGCAGTACTTC
>TRBJ1-2|many|NA|TRBV7-8
CASSLGYSHYGYTF
TGTGCCAGCAGCTTAGGATACAGCCACTATGGCTACACCTTC
>TRBJ2-4|few|NA|TRBV5-5
CASSPEGAWHIQYF
TGTGCCAGCAGCCCGGAAGGGGCTTGGCACATTCAGTACTTC
>TRBJ2-3|NA|NA|TRBV2
CASSEGVMLTDTQYF
TGTGCCAGCAGTGAAGGAGTCATGCTCACAGATACGCAGTATTTT
>TRBJ2-1|many|NA|TRBV10-3
CAISERVSSYNEQFF
TGTGCCATCAGTGAGAGGGTTAGCTCCTACAATGAGCAGTTCTTC
>TRBJ1-4|few|NA|TRBV20-1
CSASGGANALNNEKLFF
TGCAGTGCTAGCGGGGGGGCGAACGCCCTTAATAATGAAAAACTGTTTTTT
>TRBJ2-1|NA|TRBD2|TRBV10-3
CAISEWNSGGPNNEQFF
TGTGCCATCAGTGAGTGGAATAGCGGGGGCCCAAACAATGAGCAGTTCTTC
>TRBJ1-2|many|TRBD1|TRBV7-9
CASSQSGTGINYGYTF
TGTGCCAGCAGCCAATCCGGGACAGGGATTAACTATGGCTACACCTTC
>TRBJ2-3|NA|TRBD1|TRBV15
CATSREQGVLTDTQYF
TGTGCCACCAGCAGAGAGCAGGGGGTCCTAACAGATACGCAGTATTTT